The sequence of this TCR beta chain was determined in a study of blood T cell repertoires in COVID-19. On the study more broadly: From the United States, Italy and Spain came samples of acute and convalescent COVID-19. In each case, the material was cDNA or gDNA derived from T cells, B-cell-depleted T cells, or PBMCs.

This CDR3 region has 14 residues. The V gene lost 0 bases and the J gene lost 3 bases, with 6 bases spanning the gap. The germline CDR1 and CDR2 sequences are LNHNV and YYDKDF (reference sequence). Original processing notes: The assay estimated nucleated cells by amplifying reference gene primers. Here immunoSEQ multiplex PCR was the method, and the copy in TCRdb shows in-frame clones only, minus some. The DNA was the basis for D and trimming; V, J and clone size are from that table. The table includes a few hundred thousand clones, about 92% detected once. Sequencing used peripheral blood. This TCR was recovered from a woman aged 55-75 years with COVID-19, enrolled during active disease. The gene calls are TRBV15 and TRBJ1-5; D gene unclear. The CDR3 reads CATSRDSNNQPQHF. CDR3 nucleotide sequence: TGTGCCACCAGCAGAGATAGTAACAATCAGCCCCAGCATTTT.